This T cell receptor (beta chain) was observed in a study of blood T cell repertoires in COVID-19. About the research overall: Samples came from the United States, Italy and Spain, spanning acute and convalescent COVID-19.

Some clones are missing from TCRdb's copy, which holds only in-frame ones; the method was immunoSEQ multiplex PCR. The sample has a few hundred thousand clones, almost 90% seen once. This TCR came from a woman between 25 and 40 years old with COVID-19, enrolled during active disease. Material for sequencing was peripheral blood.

The CDR3 is CASSPRQGSTEAFF. The DNA for the CDR3 is TGTGCCAGCAGCCCCCGACAGGGTTCCACTGAAGCTTTCTTT. The chain couples TRBV7-9 to TRBJ1-1; TRBD1 matches at 7 bases. This CDR3 has 14 residues. Trimming cost V 5 bases and J 4 bases; bases outside gene matches: 7. Germline CDR1 reads SEHNR; CDR2 reads FQNEAQ (reference sequence).